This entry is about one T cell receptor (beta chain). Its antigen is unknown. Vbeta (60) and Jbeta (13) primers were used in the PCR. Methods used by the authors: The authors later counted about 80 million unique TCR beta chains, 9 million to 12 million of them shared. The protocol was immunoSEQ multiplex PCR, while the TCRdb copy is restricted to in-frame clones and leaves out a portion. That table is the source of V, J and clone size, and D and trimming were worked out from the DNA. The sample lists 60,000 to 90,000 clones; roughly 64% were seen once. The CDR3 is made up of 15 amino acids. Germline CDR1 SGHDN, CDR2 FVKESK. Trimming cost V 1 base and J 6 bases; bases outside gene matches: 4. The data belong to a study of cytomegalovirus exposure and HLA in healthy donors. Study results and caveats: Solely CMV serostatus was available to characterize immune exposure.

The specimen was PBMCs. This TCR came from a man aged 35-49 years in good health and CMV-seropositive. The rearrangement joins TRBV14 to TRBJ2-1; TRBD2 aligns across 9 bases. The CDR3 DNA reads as TGTGCCAGCAGCCAAGCGGCGGGAGGGGGCAATGAGCAGTTCTTC. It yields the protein CASSQAAGGGNEQFF.